This T cell receptor beta chain was sequenced during a study of blood T cell repertoires in COVID-19. Germline-derived CDR1 and CDR2 are MGHRA and YSYEKL. The V end was cut by 0 bases, the J end by 6 bases, with 12 bases between. The CDR3 consists of 15 residues. The protocol was immunoSEQ multiplex PCR, while the TCRdb copy is restricted to in-frame clones and leaves out a portion. The sample comprises around 170,000 clones, approximately 90% of which are singletons, and around a quarter rests with the top ten. The sequence was obtained from a man aged 60 to 75 with acute or convalescent COVID-19. Sequenced sample: peripheral blood. The chain uses TRBV4-1 and TRBJ2-1; unclear D gene. The CDR3 is CASSQDVRRGNEQFF. The CDR3 DNA follows: TGCGCCAGCAGCCAAGACGTCCGCCGAGGCAATGAGCAGTTCTTC.